The sequence of this TCR beta chain was determined in a study of blood T cell repertoires in COVID-19. The wider study: The analysed material was cDNA or gDNA that came from T cells, B-cell-depleted T cells, or PBMCs.

The age range of participants was about 18 to 95 years, with residence in some 25 US areas. Recovered participants had two consecutive negative NP/OP PCR tests, healthcare professional clearance, or symptom resolution. The protocol was immunoSEQ multiplex PCR, while the TCRdb copy is restricted to in-frame clones and leaves out a portion. The profile shows about 180,000 clones, under 90% of them singletons. This clone appeared once. Germline V lookup: CDR1 SNHLY, CDR2 FYNNEI. This CDR3 is built from 15 residues. The germline V and J ends were trimmed by 9 bases and 5 bases, with 19 bases remaining between them.

This TCR derives from a man aged 55 to 70 who had recovered from COVID-19. Sequenced input: PBMCs or T cells enriched from blood (not recorded which). The chain is built from TRBV2 and TRBJ2-2; D is perhaps TRBD2 (5 bases). The CDR3 bases are TGTGCCAGTATGCCCCGGGGTCTTTCGACCGGGGAGCTGTTTTTT. Amino acid sequence: CASMPRGLSTGELFF.